Below are 21 T cell receptor beta chains sequenced from a single sample in a study of OX40 agonist ivuxolimab in advanced cancers. The assay was immunoSEQ multiplex PCR, and TCRdb's table has in-frame clones only and misses some. The profile shows some 5,600 clones, over 70% of them singletons. The input for sequencing was CD4+ or CD8+ T cells sorted from blood, taken in a trial of the OX40 agonist ivuxolimab. Receptors originate from an adult with an advanced solid tumor such as melanoma, head and neck, liver or kidney cancer.

The chain recombines TRBV2 with TRBJ1-3, with 7 nucleotides matching TRBD1. Germline V lookup: CDR1 SNHLY, CDR2 FYNNEI. The CDR3 is made up of 15 amino acids. The J segment lost 3 bases and the V segment lost 7 bases, leaving 9 bases of the junction unmatched. The CDR3 here is CASTPTGVDGNTIYF. CDR3 nucleotide sequence: TGTGCCAGCACACCTACAGGGGTGGATGGAAACACCATATATTTT.

The gene calls are TRBV19 and TRBJ1-1; perhaps TRBD1 as D (5 bases). Trimming pared 4 bases from V and 4 bases from J, leaving 19 bases between. From germline, CDR1 is LNHDA and CDR2 SQIVND (reference sequence). The CDR3 runs 16 residues. As DNA, the CDR3 is TGTGCCAGTAGTACGTCTTCAGGGTTCTTTGTCACTGAAGCTTTCTTT. Amino acids: CASSTSSGFFVTEAFF.

V usage is TRBV29-1 and J usage is TRBJ2-3; 13 positions agree with TRBD2. Looked up from germline, CDR1 is SQVTM and CDR2 is ANQGSEA. The CDR3 consists of 18 residues. V trimming: 1 base; J trimming: 4 bases; junction bases outside the gene matches: 11. This chain's CDR3 is CSVEGEVTSGGAADTQYF. Written as DNA, the CDR3 is TGCAGCGTTGAAGGAGAGGTTACTAGCGGGGGGGCGGCAGATACGCAGTATTTT.

This chain uses TRBV9 with TRBJ2-1; 7 bases line up with TRBD1. V lost 4 bases to trimming and J lost 8 bases; unmatched junction nucleotides: 9. Germline V gene data show CDR1 as SGDLS and CDR2 as YYNGEE. The length of the CDR3 is 14 residues. Here the CDR3 DNA reads TGTGCCAGCAGCCGCGTAGGGGGCCAGGATGAGCAGTTCTTC. Translated, it gives CASSRVGGQDEQFF.

The chain has TRBV6-5 and TRBJ2-7; a weak D match, TRBD2 (5 bases). In germline, CDR1 is MNHEY, CDR2 SVGAGI. V was clipped by 0 bases and J by 3 bases, with 9 bases between them. This CDR3 comprises 14 residues. DNA for the CDR3: TGTGCCAGCAGTTACTCGGACTCCTTCTACGAGCAGTACTTC. As protein: CASSYSDSFYEQYF.

The chain recombines TRBV7-2 with TRBJ2-7, with 11 bases aligning to TRBD2. This CDR3 is built from 14 residues. The J segment lost 4 bases and the V segment lost 4 bases, leaving 3 bases of the junction unmatched. Germline-derived CDR1 and CDR2 are SGHTA and FQGNSA. The CDR3 nucleotides are TGTGCCAGCAGCTATAGCGGGGGGGCGTACGAGCAGTACTTC. Translating gives CASSYSGGAYEQYF.

The V gene is TRBV11-3, the J gene TRBJ2-2, with TRBD1 matching 8 bases. Looked up from germline, CDR1 is SGHNT and CDR2 is YENEEA. This CDR3 contains 16 residues. The V gene end was trimmed by 5 bases and the J gene end by 5 bases; junction bases not matched to a gene: 10. The DNA for the CDR3 is TGTGCCAGCAGCCCATATCCGGACAGGGTTACCGGGGAGCTGTTTTTT. Its translation is CASSPYPDRVTGELFF.

The genes are TRBV7-2 and TRBJ2-2, with TRBD2 identical over 10 bases. CDR1 is SGHTA and CDR2 is FQGNSA in the germline V gene. The junction had 15 bases not matched to a gene; V was cut back by 4 bases and J by 4 bases. This CDR3 has 19 amino acids. The CDR3 region has the DNA TGTGCCAGCAGCTCCCTGCCCGGACTAGCGGTCTGGAGCACCGGGGAGCTGTTTTTT. This gives the protein CASSSLPGLAVWSTGELFF.

The chain links TRBV11-2 to TRBJ1-5; a possible D gene is TRBD1 (5 bases). Germline loops: CDR1 SGHAT, CDR2 FQNNGV. There are 16 residues in the CDR3. The V and J ends lost 0 bases and 3 bases respectively, with 12 bases between them. CDR3 amino acids: CASSLDWTRVNQPQHF. The CDR3 DNA is TGTGCCAGCAGCTTAGATTGGACAAGGGTCAATCAGCCCCAGCATTTT.

This clone showed up just a few times. The rearrangement links TRBV5-1 to TRBJ1-1, with D possibly TRBD1 on 5 matching bases. Trimming shortened V by 6 bases and J by 1 base, and 10 bases separated the two germline ends. CDR1 is SGHRS, CDR2 YFSETQ, per germline. The CDR3 length is 13 residues. The CDR3, as DNA: TGCGCCAGCAATCCCACAGGGAACACTGAAGCTTTCTTT. This gives the protein CASNPTGNTEAFF.

The chain links TRBV27 to TRBJ1-6; D remains ambiguous. The CDR3 spans 14 residues. V was trimmed by 7 bases and J by 2 bases, leaving 9 bases between them. In germline, CDR1 is MNHEY, CDR2 SMNVEV (reference sequence). The CDR3 sequence: CASKVNTYNSPLHF. In DNA, the CDR3 is TGTGCCAGCAAAGTCAACACCTATAATTCACCCCTCCACTTT.

J is TRBJ2-1 and V is TRBV5-4; D remains ambiguous. The CDR3 has 11 amino acids. Germline CDR1 SGHNT, CDR2 YYREEE (reference sequence). V lost 0 bases and J lost 7, with 2 bases in between. CDR3: CASSLGNEQFF. The CDR3 bases are TGTGCCAGCAGCTTGGGAAATGAGCAGTTCTTC.

The V gene is TRBV5-1, the J gene TRBJ2-2, with D maybe TRBD2 (5 bases). Trimming cost V 3 bases and J 0 bases, with 12 bases left between them. The germline CDR1 and CDR2 sequences are SGHRS and YFSETQ. The CDR3 is 16 residues long. The CDR3 region is CASSYRRGTNTGELFF. The CDR3, as DNA: TGCGCCAGCAGCTATCGACGGGGTACGAACACCGGGGAGCTGTTTTTT.

The V and J genes are TRBV7-9 and TRBJ2-2; D unresolved. The CDR3 has 14 amino acids. Germline lookup yields CDR1 SEHNR and CDR2 FQNEAQ (reference sequence). V was trimmed by 6 bases and J by 6 bases, leaving 14 bases between them. DNA of the CDR3: TGTGCCAGCAGTTACTCATCGGGTCCCGGGGAGCTGTTTTTT. Translating it yields CASSYSSGPGELFF. The full variable domain, in which reference TRBV7-9 and TRBJ2-2 provide the parts outside the CDR3, is DTGVSQNPRHKITKRGQNVTFRCDPISEHNRLYWYRQTLGQGPEFLTYFQNEAQLEKSRLLSDRFSAERPKGSFSTLEIQRTEQGDSAMYLCASSYSSGPGELFFGEGSRLTVL.

The V call is TRBV4-3, the J call TRBJ2-7; 7 bases line up with TRBD1. Trimming removed 2 bases from V and 5 bases from J; junction bases left unmatched: 9. This CDR3 comprises 15 residues. Per germline, CDR1 LGHNA and CDR2 YSLEER. CDR3 loop: CASSQTTGYIDEQYF. CDR3 coding DNA: TGCGCCAGCAGCCAAACGACAGGGTATATCGACGAGCAGTACTTC.

There are a few counts of this clone. The chain carries TRBV5-4 and TRBJ2-5, with TRBD2 identical over 10 bases. V lost 4 bases and J lost 4; bases outside the gene matches: 7. The CDR3 is 15 residues long. Germline V gene lookup returns CDR1 SGHNT and CDR2 YYREEE (reference sequence). The chain's CDR3 is CASSGSGGAGETQYF. The CDR3 DNA is TGTGCCAGCAGCGGAAGCGGGGGGGCAGGAGAGACCCAGTACTTC.

The V call is TRBV5-4, the J call TRBJ1-1, with TRBD1 as a possible D gene (5 bases). In germline, CDR1 is SGHNT, CDR2 YYREEE (reference sequence). V was cut by 0 bases and J by 6 bases, with 18 bases left in between. The CDR3 runs 16 residues. The CDR3 region has the DNA TGTGCCAGCAGCTTGGTAGGTGGCAGGGCAGGCTCTGAAGCTTTCTTT. This sequence encodes CASSLVGGRAGSEAFF.

V gene TRBV11-2 combines with J gene TRBJ1-2; TRBD1 matches 7 bases. The trim removed 2 bases at V and 2 bases at J, leaving 5 bases unmatched. Germline CDR1 is SGHAT and CDR2 is FQNNGV. The CDR3 is made up of 15 amino acids. CDR3 sequence reads: CASSLWTGTNYGYTF. The CDR3 DNA reads TGTGCCAGCAGCTTATGGACAGGCACAAACTATGGCTACACCTTC.

In nucleotides, the CDR3 is TGTGCCAGCAGCTTAACGACAGGGTACGGCTATGGCTACACCTTC. Translated: CASSLTTGYGYGYTF. V usage is TRBV11-2 and J usage is TRBJ1-2; 7 positions agree with TRBD1. This CDR3 region has 15 residues. The V gene's germline CDR1 is SGHAT and CDR2 FQNNGV. The J segment lost 4 bases and the V segment lost 2 bases, leaving 7 bases of the junction unmatched.

This clone was seen just once. This CDR3 is CASLSKDSVYSPLHF. CDR3 sequence (DNA): TGTGCCAGCCTTTCGAAGGACTCCGTCTATTCACCCCTCCACTTT. The chain is built from TRBV25-1 and TRBJ1-6; D not certain. From germline, CDR1 is MGHDK and CDR2 SYGVNS. With 8 bases removed from V and 8 bases from J, the gap between germline ends came to 19 bases. This CDR3 has 15 residues.

This chain uses TRBV7-2 with TRBJ1-1; D unresolved. Germline V gives CDR1 SGHTA, CDR2 FQGNSA. The V end was cut by 3 bases, the J end by 1 base, with 6 bases between. The CDR3 runs 13 residues. The CDR3 protein is CASSFSENTEAFF. CDR3 in DNA: TGTGCCAGCAGCTTTTCCGAGAACACTGAAGCTTTCTTT.